Listed below are T cell receptor beta chains from one sample, sequenced in a study of cytomegalovirus exposure and HLA in healthy donors. TCRdb's table, derived via immunoSEQ multiplex PCR, lists solely in-frame clones and lacks some. There are more than 130,000 clones in the sample; about 91% occur only once, and almost 8% lies in the top ten. Sequencing was done on a sample of PBMCs. The receptors were gathered from a woman under 30 in good health and CMV-seropositive. Each CDR3 is given with its conserved first and last residue. The D gene is left open where the match is weak. Clone size appears in some rows only: once, few, many, or a class for an expanded clone.

D gene: -; V gene: TRBV19; J gene: TRBJ1-5; clone size: -; CDR3 protein: CASRDLTSNQPQHF; CDR3 DNA: TGTGCCAGCAGGGACTTGACTAGCAATCAGCCCCAGCATTTT
D gene: -; V gene: TRBV7-3; J gene: TRBJ2-2; clone size: hyperexpanded; CDR3 protein: CASTDSYTGELFF; CDR3 DNA: TGTGCCAGCACCGACAGTTACACCGGGGAGCTGTTTTTT
D gene: -; V gene: TRBV6-1; J gene: TRBJ1-1; clone size: -; CDR3 protein: CASSVGSFTEAFF; CDR3 DNA: TGTGCCAGCAGTGTGGGCAGCTTCACTGAAGCTTTCTTT
D gene: -; V gene: TRBV5-5; J gene: TRBJ1-3; clone size: -; CDR3 protein: CASSREGVGNTIYF; CDR3 DNA: TGTGCCAGCAGCCGTGAGGGTGTCGGAAACACCATATATTTT
D gene: TRBD2; V gene: TRBV10-3; J gene: TRBJ2-1; clone size: -; CDR3 protein: CAIRAGGSYTEQFF; CDR3 DNA: TGTGCCATCAGGGCGGGGGGCTCTTATACTGAGCAGTTCTTC
D gene: -; V gene: TRBV2; J gene: TRBJ2-3; clone size: -; CDR3 protein: CASEHRDPRDTQYF; CDR3 DNA: TGTGCCAGCGAGCACAGGGATCCTCGGGATACGCAGTATTTT
D gene: TRBD1; V gene: TRBV5-1; J gene: TRBJ2-5; clone size: -; CDR3 protein: CASSSGQGQETQYF; CDR3 DNA: TGCGCCAGCAGCTCCGGACAGGGACAAGAGACCCAGTACTTC
D gene: TRBD1; V gene: TRBV10-3; J gene: TRBJ2-7; clone size: -; CDR3 protein: CAIRVDRVHYEQYF; CDR3 DNA: TGTGCCATCAGGGTCGACAGGGTACACTACGAGCAGTACTTC
D gene: TRBD1; V gene: TRBV14; J gene: TRBJ1-3; clone size: few; CDR3 protein: CASSPWTGTGNTIYF; CDR3 DNA: TGTGCCAGCAGCCCCTGGACAGGGACTGGAAACACCATATATTTT
D gene: -; V gene: TRBV9; J gene: TRBJ1-3; clone size: -; CDR3 protein: CASSVGPLSGNTIYF; CDR3 DNA: TGTGCCAGCAGCGTAGGGCCGCTCTCTGGAAACACCATATATTTT
D gene: TRBD1; V gene: TRBV27; J gene: TRBJ2-1; clone size: -; CDR3 protein: CATRTGGAIPNEQFF; CDR3 DNA: TGTGCCACCCGGACAGGGGGCGCTATCCCCAATGAGCAGTTCTTC
D gene: TRBD1; V gene: TRBV29-1; J gene: TRBJ1-5; clone size: -; CDR3 protein: CSPSRDRDQPQHF; CDR3 DNA: TGCAGCCCTTCCCGGGACAGGGATCAGCCCCAGCATTTT
D gene: -; V gene: TRBV6-6; J gene: TRBJ1-1; clone size: -; CDR3 protein: CASSYSGQGTEAFF; CDR3 DNA: TGTGCCAGCAGTTACAGTGGGCAGGGCACTGAAGCTTTCTTT
D gene: TRBD1; V gene: TRBV5-1; J gene: TRBJ1-1; clone size: -; CDR3 protein: CASSSRDRNTEAFF; CDR3 DNA: TGCGCCAGCAGCTCCCGGGACAGAAACACTGAAGCTTTCTTT
D gene: -; V gene: TRBV18; J gene: TRBJ2-7; clone size: once; CDR3 protein: CASSPGGMASYEQYF; CDR3 DNA: TGTGCCAGCTCACCAGGAGGGATGGCTTCTTACGAGCAGTACTTC
D gene: -; V gene: TRBV2; J gene: TRBJ2-3; clone size: -; CDR3 protein: CASSEGGTYF; CDR3 DNA: TGTGCCAGCAGTGAGGGGGGAACGTATTTT
D gene: TRBD2; V gene: TRBV10-1; J gene: TRBJ2-3; clone size: -; CDR3 protein: CASSGTSGGGWTDTQYF; CDR3 DNA: TGCGCCAGCAGCGGGACCAGCGGGGGGGGTTGGACAGATACGCAGTATTTT
D gene: -; V gene: TRBV7-3; J gene: TRBJ1-2; clone size: -; CDR3 protein: CASSLQRGSDGYTF; CDR3 DNA: TGTGCCAGCAGCTTACAACGGGGATCCGATGGCTACACCTTC
D gene: TRBD2; V gene: TRBV6-1; J gene: TRBJ2-3; clone size: once; CDR3 protein: CASSGGLVGTDTQYF; CDR3 DNA: TGTGCCAGCAGTGGAGGACTAGTCGGCACAGATACGCAGTATTTT
D gene: -; V gene: TRBV25-1; J gene: TRBJ2-7; clone size: -; CDR3 protein: CASSRGEQYF; CDR3 DNA: TGTGCCAGCAGCAGGGGCGAGCAGTACTTC
D gene: TRBD2; V gene: TRBV19; J gene: TRBJ2-1; clone size: -; CDR3 protein: CASSLSGSFNEQFF; CDR3 DNA: TGTGCCAGTAGTCTTAGCGGGAGTTTCAATGAGCAGTTCTTC
D gene: TRBD2; V gene: TRBV6-5; J gene: TRBJ2-2; clone size: -; CDR3 protein: CASKLAGGSTGELFF; CDR3 DNA: TGTGCCAGCAAACTAGCGGGAGGGAGCACCGGGGAGCTGTTTTTT
D gene: TRBD1; V gene: TRBV10-3; J gene: TRBJ1-4; clone size: -; CDR3 protein: CAISDHGQGNEKLFF; CDR3 DNA: TGTGCCATCAGTGATCATGGACAGGGGAATGAAAAACTGTTTTTT
D gene: -; V gene: TRBV30; J gene: TRBJ1-2; clone size: -; CDR3 protein: CAWSGRTDHYGYTF; CDR3 DNA: TGTGCCTGGAGTGGCCGGACAGACCACTATGGCTACACCTTC
D gene: TRBD1; V gene: TRBV7-6; J gene: TRBJ2-7; clone size: once; CDR3 protein: CASSLGTGRHEQYF; CDR3 DNA: TGTGCCAGCAGCTTAGGGACAGGGAGACACGAGCAGTACTTC
D gene: TRBD2; V gene: TRBV11-2; J gene: TRBJ2-5; clone size: -; CDR3 protein: CASSWGGEETQYF; CDR3 DNA: TGTGCCAGCAGCTGGGGGGGGGAAGAGACCCAGTACTTC
D gene: TRBD1; V gene: TRBV5-1; J gene: TRBJ1-3; clone size: -; CDR3 protein: CASSGDSSGNTIYF; CDR3 DNA: TGCGCCAGCAGCGGGGACAGCTCTGGAAACACCATATATTTT
D gene: -; V gene: TRBV6-5; J gene: TRBJ2-2; clone size: -; CDR3 protein: CAVSEQGGDTGELFF; CDR3 DNA: TGTGCCGTCTCGGAACAGGGTGGAGACACCGGGGAGCTGTTTTTT
D gene: -; V gene: TRBV10-3; J gene: TRBJ1-2; clone size: -; CDR3 protein: CAISVSDGTNYGYTF; CDR3 DNA: TGTGCCATCAGTGTTTCGGACGGGACTAACTATGGCTACACCTTC
D gene: TRBD1; V gene: TRBV19; J gene: TRBJ2-3; clone size: -; CDR3 protein: CASSLLRGPRSTDTQYF; CDR3 DNA: TGTGCCAGTAGTCTCCTCAGGGGGCCTAGAAGCACAGATACGCAGTATTTT
D gene: -; V gene: TRBV11-2; J gene: TRBJ2-5; clone size: -; CDR3 protein: CASSTSETQYF; CDR3 DNA: TGTGCCAGCTCGACTAGTGAGACCCAGTACTTC
D gene: -; V gene: TRBV5-4; J gene: TRBJ1-1; clone size: -; CDR3 protein: CASSLDTPLVSAFF; CDR3 DNA: TGTGCCAGCAGCTTGGACACCCCCCTCGTTTCGGCTTTCTTT
D gene: -; V gene: TRBV5-1; J gene: TRBJ1-2; clone size: -; CDR3 protein: CASSLEQNYGYTF; CDR3 DNA: TGCGCCAGCAGCTTGGAACAGAACTATGGCTACACCTTC
D gene: TRBD2; V gene: TRBV28; J gene: TRBJ2-7; clone size: once; CDR3 protein: CASGYGGSSYEQYF; CDR3 DNA: TGTGCCAGCGGATACGGGGGGAGCTCCTACGAGCAGTACTTC
D gene: -; V gene: TRBV7-6; J gene: TRBJ2-7; clone size: -; CDR3 protein: CASSFGRVHEQYF; CDR3 DNA: TGTGCCAGCAGCTTTGGCAGGGTCCACGAGCAGTACTTC
D gene: TRBD1; V gene: TRBV5-8; J gene: TRBJ1-2; clone size: -; CDR3 protein: CASSLGQGAQSNYGYTF; CDR3 DNA: TGTGCCAGCAGCTTGGGACAGGGGGCCCAATCTAACTATGGCTACACCTTC
D gene: -; V gene: TRBV7-8; J gene: TRBJ2-7; clone size: -; CDR3 protein: CASSLQGTHVSYEQYF; CDR3 DNA: TGTGCCAGCAGCTTACAGGGAACCCATGTCTCCTACGAGCAGTACTTC
D gene: TRBD1; V gene: TRBV6-1; J gene: TRBJ2-7; clone size: -; CDR3 protein: CASNAGQGFDEQYF; CDR3 DNA: TGTGCCAGCAACGCGGGACAGGGGTTCGACGAGCAGTACTTC
D gene: TRBD1; V gene: TRBV29-1; J gene: TRBJ1-2; clone size: -; CDR3 protein: CSVRSGQDGSGGYTF; CDR3 DNA: TGCAGCGTTAGATCCGGACAGGACGGGTCGGGGGGCTACACCTTC
D gene: TRBD2; V gene: TRBV6-5; J gene: TRBJ2-7; clone size: -; CDR3 protein: CASSFVAGAYEQYF; CDR3 DNA: TGTGCCAGCAGTTTCGTAGCGGGAGCCTACGAGCAGTACTTC
D gene: TRBD2; V gene: TRBV4-1; J gene: TRBJ2-7; clone size: few; CDR3 protein: CASSSPTSGSEQYF; CDR3 DNA: TGCGCCAGCAGCTCGCCGACTAGCGGGAGCGAGCAGTACTTC
D gene: -; V gene: TRBV5-1; J gene: TRBJ1-1; clone size: -; CDR3 protein: CASSLQQGNTEAFF; CDR3 DNA: TGCGCCAGCAGCTTGCAACAGGGGAACACTGAAGCTTTCTTT
D gene: TRBD1; V gene: TRBV4-2; J gene: TRBJ1-5; clone size: -; CDR3 protein: CASSQDLGGAYGNQPQHF; CDR3 DNA: TGTGCCAGCAGCCAAGATCTAGGGGGCGCTTACGGCAATCAGCCCCAGCATTTT
D gene: -; V gene: TRBV18; J gene: TRBJ2-7; clone size: few; CDR3 protein: CASSLTGSSYEQYF; CDR3 DNA: TGTGCCAGCTCACTCACAGGGAGCTCCTACGAGCAGTACTTC
D gene: TRBD1; V gene: TRBV7-9; J gene: TRBJ2-7; clone size: -; CDR3 protein: CASSFGQGDEQYF; CDR3 DNA: TGTGCCAGCAGCTTCGGACAGGGAGACGAGCAGTACTTC
D gene: TRBD1; V gene: TRBV27; J gene: TRBJ1-1; clone size: -; CDR3 protein: CASSSGDRGTEAFF; CDR3 DNA: TGTGCCAGCAGTTCAGGGGACAGAGGTACTGAAGCTTTCTTT
D gene: TRBD1; V gene: TRBV28; J gene: TRBJ2-7; clone size: -; CDR3 protein: CASSLPGQGSYYEQYF; CDR3 DNA: TGTGCCAGCAGTTTACCCGGACAGGGGTCCTACTACGAGCAGTACTTC
D gene: TRBD2; V gene: TRBV4-1; J gene: TRBJ2-1; clone size: -; CDR3 protein: CASNMGLADYNEQFF; CDR3 DNA: TGCGCCAGCAACATGGGACTAGCGGATTACAATGAGCAGTTCTTC
D gene: -; V gene: TRBV11-2; J gene: TRBJ2-3; clone size: few; CDR3 protein: CASSLDGRRTDTQYF; CDR3 DNA: TGTGCCAGCAGCTTAGACGGGAGACGGACAGATACGCAGTATTTT
D gene: -; V gene: TRBV6-5; J gene: TRBJ2-7; clone size: -; CDR3 protein: CASSSGHLDEQYF; CDR3 DNA: TGTGCCAGCAGTTCGGGACATCTCGACGAGCAGTACTTC
D gene: TRBD2; V gene: TRBV25-1; J gene: TRBJ2-5; clone size: -; CDR3 protein: CASSSSGRALGTQYF; CDR3 DNA: TGTGCCAGCAGTTCTAGCGGGAGGGCCCTTGGGACCCAGTACTTC
D gene: TRBD1; V gene: TRBV6-1; J gene: TRBJ2-5; clone size: -; CDR3 protein: CASSVRTGSRETQYF; CDR3 DNA: TGTGCCAGCAGTGTCCGGACAGGGAGCCGAGAGACCCAGTACTTC
D gene: TRBD2; V gene: TRBV10-2; J gene: TRBJ2-1; clone size: -; CDR3 protein: CASRNGGGNEQFF; CDR3 DNA: TGCGCCAGCAGAAACGGGGGGGGAAATGAGCAGTTCTTC
D gene: -; V gene: TRBV4-3; J gene: TRBJ1-2; clone size: once; CDR3 protein: CASSQPQGSGYTF; CDR3 DNA: TGCGCCAGCAGCCAACCTCAGGGTTCTGGCTACACCTTC
D gene: -; V gene: TRBV11-1; J gene: TRBJ2-7; clone size: -; CDR3 protein: CASSFRGEQYF; CDR3 DNA: TGTGCCAGCAGCTTTAGGGGCGAGCAGTACTTC
D gene: -; V gene: TRBV6-1; J gene: TRBJ2-2; clone size: -; CDR3 protein: CASSLNTGELFF; CDR3 DNA: TGTGCCAGCAGCCTGAACACCGGGGAGCTGTTTTTT
D gene: -; V gene: TRBV15; J gene: TRBJ2-6; clone size: -; CDR3 protein: CATSRGHSGANVLTF; CDR3 DNA: TGTGCCACCAGCAGAGGTCACTCTGGGGCCAACGTCCTGACTTTC
D gene: -; V gene: TRBV10-3; J gene: TRBJ2-7; clone size: once; CDR3 protein: CAISEGVRGEQYF; CDR3 DNA: TGTGCCATCAGTGAGGGGGTTCGGGGGGAGCAGTACTTC
D gene: -; V gene: TRBV5-4; J gene: TRBJ1-1; clone size: once; CDR3 protein: CASSLGPLEGGTEAFF; CDR3 DNA: TGTGCCAGCAGCTTGGGACCACTGGAAGGAGGCACTGAAGCTTTCTTT